The present entry profiles one T cell receptor (beta chain) with its context. The antigen remains unidentified. The sample belongs to a study of cytomegalovirus exposure and HLA in healthy donors. Per the germline V gene, CDR1 is GTSNPN and CDR2 is SVGIG (reference sequence). The CDR3 runs to 18 residues. With 3 bases clipped from V and 1 base from J, the junction kept 11 bases outside the gene matches. Study-level points and caveats: Reportedly, a later analysis found an Asian-associated ancestry cluster had fewer N-insertions than the roughly 700-donor mean.

The PCR had 60 Vbeta and 13 Jbeta primers. TCRdb's table, derived via immunoSEQ multiplex PCR, lists solely in-frame clones and lacks some. The sample includes 150,000 to 180,000 clones, about 68% seen only once; the top ten take around 1.4%. The receptor was isolated from a young man in good health and CMV-seronegative. The sample consisted of PBMCs. The chain carries TRBV30 and TRBJ2-2; 10 nucleotides match TRBD1. CDR3 in DNA: TGTGCCTGGAGGCAAACGGACAGGGGGACGTGGAACACCGGGGAGCTGTTTTTT. Protein: CAWRQTDRGTWNTGELFF.